These T cell receptor beta chains were read from a single sample in a study of blood T cell repertoires in COVID-19. Clones were sequenced by immunoSEQ multiplex PCR, and TCRdb holds only the in-frame ones, with some missing. This table holds 140,000 to 150,000 clones, 84% found once. Sequenced sample: peripheral blood. Source of these receptors: a human donor in a cohort sampled during active COVID-19. Both conserved end residues are part of each CDR3. Fields, in order: CDR3 protein, CDR3 DNA, D gene, clone size, J gene, V gene. D genes are given only for firm matches. Some rows mark clone size as missing; the rest say once, few, many or name a class of expanded clone.

CDR3aa: CASSLGVLQETQYF
CDR3nt: TGTGCCAGCAGCTTAGGCGTCCTCCAAGAGACCCAGTACTTC
d_gene: .
abundance: .
j_gene: TRBJ2-5
v_gene: TRBV7-2

CDR3aa: CASSPAAGGANYGYTF
CDR3nt: TGTGCCAGCAGCCCAGCGGCAGGGGGCGCTAACTATGGCTACACCTTC
d_gene: TRBD1
abundance: few
j_gene: TRBJ1-2
v_gene: TRBV7-8

CDR3aa: CASRPPGQGYYGYTF
CDR3nt: TGTGCCAGCAGACCACCGGGACAGGGGTACTATGGCTACACCTTC
d_gene: TRBD1
abundance: .
j_gene: TRBJ1-2
v_gene: TRBV28

CDR3aa: CASSKTGGSYNEQFF
CDR3nt: TGTGCCAGTAGTAAGACAGGGGGGTCCTACAATGAGCAGTTCTTC
d_gene: TRBD1
abundance: .
j_gene: TRBJ2-1
v_gene: TRBV19

CDR3aa: CASSSHEGDGYTF
CDR3nt: TGTGCCAGCAGTTCCCACGAGGGCGATGGCTACACCTTC
d_gene: .
abundance: once
j_gene: TRBJ1-2
v_gene: TRBV6-2/TRBV6-3

CDR3aa: CASSKDAPRDSYNSPLHF
CDR3nt: TGTGCCAGCAGCAAAGACGCCCCCCGGGACAGCTATAATTCACCCCTCCACTTT
d_gene: .
abundance: .
j_gene: TRBJ1-6
v_gene: TRBV21-1

CDR3aa: CASSSAGGQGDTQYF
CDR3nt: TGTGCCAGCAGCTCAGCGGGGGGGCAGGGAGATACGCAGTATTTT
d_gene: TRBD2
abundance: .
j_gene: TRBJ2-3
v_gene: TRBV7-3

CDR3aa: CSGQTGNTIYF
CDR3nt: TGCAGTGGACAGACCGGAAACACCATATATTTT
d_gene: .
abundance: .
j_gene: TRBJ1-3
v_gene: TRBV20-1

CDR3aa: CATIPGWDTEAFF
CDR3nt: TGTGCCACGATCCCGGGATGGGACACTGAAGCTTTCTTT
d_gene: .
abundance: .
j_gene: TRBJ1-1
v_gene: TRBV5-8

CDR3aa: CASRLSGTELYSPLHF
CDR3nt: TGTGCCAGCAGATTGTCAGGGACAGAATTATATTCACCCCTCCACTTT
d_gene: TRBD1
abundance: .
j_gene: TRBJ1-6
v_gene: TRBV3-1/TRBV3-2

CDR3aa: CASSQAGGKAFF
CDR3nt: TGTGCCAGCAGCCAAGCCGGAGGGAAGGCTTTCTTT
d_gene: .
abundance: .
j_gene: TRBJ1-1
v_gene: TRBV14

CDR3aa: CASSWLDREGAEAFF
CDR3nt: TGTGCCAGCAGCTGGCTCGACAGGGAAGGGGCTGAAGCTTTCTTT
d_gene: TRBD1
abundance: .
j_gene: TRBJ1-1
v_gene: TRBV5-6

CDR3aa: CASSDRSWHGYTF
CDR3nt: TGTGCCAGCAGTGACAGATCTTGGCACGGCTACACCTTC
d_gene: .
abundance: .
j_gene: TRBJ1-2
v_gene: TRBV2

CDR3aa: CASSPGTVLAEAFF
CDR3nt: TGTGCCAGCAGCCCCGGGACAGTTTTAGCTGAAGCTTTCTTT
d_gene: TRBD1
abundance: .
j_gene: TRBJ1-1
v_gene: TRBV5-6

CDR3aa: CAWSVTGGNTEAFF
CDR3nt: TGTGCCTGGAGTGTGACAGGGGGTAACACTGAAGCTTTCTTT
d_gene: TRBD1
abundance: .
j_gene: TRBJ1-1
v_gene: TRBV30

CDR3aa: CASSRAAEASYEQYF
CDR3nt: TGTGCCAGCAGCCGCGCAGCTGAGGCCTCCTACGAGCAGTACTTC
d_gene: .
abundance: .
j_gene: TRBJ2-7
v_gene: TRBV6-5

CDR3aa: CAWRRGREGRYGYTF
CDR3nt: TGTGCCTGGCGGAGAGGGAGGGAAGGCCGATATGGCTACACCTTC
d_gene: .
abundance: .
j_gene: TRBJ1-2
v_gene: TRBV30

CDR3aa: CASSFGTGDYEQYF
CDR3nt: TGTGCCAGCAGTTTTGGGACAGGGGACTACGAGCAGTACTTC
d_gene: TRBD1
abundance: .
j_gene: TRBJ2-7
v_gene: TRBV28

CDR3aa: CASSPLRSSGDSYEQYF
CDR3nt: TGTGCCAGCAGCCCCTTACGGTCCAGCGGGGACTCCTACGAGCAGTACTTC
d_gene: TRBD2
abundance: few
j_gene: TRBJ2-7
v_gene: TRBV6-2/TRBV6-3

CDR3aa: CASSQVPPPGDTQYF
CDR3nt: TGCGCCAGCAGCCAAGTTCCCCCGCCCGGAGATACGCAGTATTTT
d_gene: .
abundance: .
j_gene: TRBJ2-3
v_gene: TRBV4-1